These 10 T cell receptor beta chains share one sample of origin, sequenced in a study of cytomegalovirus exposure and HLA in healthy donors. PCR primers comprised 60 Vbeta and 13 Jbeta primers. Some clones are missing from TCRdb's copy, which holds only in-frame ones; the method was immunoSEQ multiplex PCR. Among some 150,000 clones listed, around 75% were seen once. The sample was PBMCs. These receptors came from a woman between 40 and 55 years old in good health and CMV-seronegative.

The rearrangement joins TRBV6-5 to TRBJ2-3; 7 positions agree with TRBD1. CDR3 length: 14 amino acids. Germline V gene sequence: CDR1 MNHEY, CDR2 SVGAGI. Germline trimming cut 5 bases from V and 2 bases from J; bases unmatched to any gene: 4. As DNA, the CDR3 is TGTGCCAGCAGTACCGGGACAGACACAGATACGCAGTATTTT. Its translation is CASSTGTDTDTQYF.

The chain has TRBV6-5 and TRBJ2-1; TRBD2 might be the D (6 bases). Germline CDR1 and CDR2: MNHEY and SVGAGI. Between the trimmed V and J ends, which lost 6 bases and 4 bases, there was a span of 16 bases. This CDR3 region has 15 residues. The CDR3 loop is CASRGGTPRYNEQFF. The CDR3 DNA sequence: TGTGCCAGCAGAGGAGGGACTCCCAGATACAATGAGCAGTTCTTC.

This clone has a handful of counts. The chain recombines TRBV27 with TRBJ1-2, with TRBD1 identical over 7 bases. The CDR3 consists of 13 residues. CDR1 and CDR2 from the germline V gene are MNHEY and SMNVEV (reference sequence). V dropped 6 bases and J dropped 0; count of bases not matched to a gene: 1. Here the CDR3 reads CASSDRANYGYTF. Written as DNA, the CDR3 is TGTGCCAGCAGCGACAGGGCTAACTATGGCTACACCTTC.

The rearrangement links TRBV7-7 to TRBJ2-1; 10 bases line up with TRBD1. The CDR3 covers 15 residues. V gave up 5 bases and J gave up 5 bases; unmatched junction bases: 6. The germline CDR1 and CDR2 sequences are SSHAT and FNYEAQ (reference sequence). In DNA form, the CDR3 reads TGTGCCAGCAGCAAGGGACAGGGGACCGACAATGAGCAGTTCTTC. This translates into CASSKGQGTDNEQFF. Based on the CDR3 plus reference TRBV7-7 and TRBJ2-1, the full variable domain is GAGVSQSPRYKVTKRGQDVTLRCDPISSHATLYWYQQALGQGPEFLTYFNYEAQPDKSGLPSDRFSAERPEGSISTLTIQRTEQRDSAMYRCASSKGQGTDNEQFFGPGTRLTVL.

V is TRBV28 and J is TRBJ1-5, with D possibly being TRBD1 (5 bases). V lost 5 bases, J lost 5 bases, and 13 bases lay in between. The CDR3 covers 14 residues. Germline assignment: CDR1 MDHEN and CDR2 SYDVKM. CDR3 sequence (DNA): TGTGCCAGCAGTGCAGGGAGGATTTATCAGCCCCAGCATTTT. This encodes CASSAGRIYQPQHF.

The chain joins TRBV5-1 to TRBJ2-1, with 10 bases lining up with TRBD2. Germline CDR1 and CDR2: SGHRS and YFSETQ. V dropped 4 bases and J dropped 1; count of bases not matched to a gene: 8. The CDR3 covers 17 residues. CDR3 sequence reads: CASSPRTSGVSYNEQFF. CDR3 DNA: TGCGCCAGCAGCCCGAGGACTAGCGGCGTATCCTACAATGAGCAGTTCTTC. Full variable domain (outside the CDR3, taken from reference TRBV5-1 and TRBJ2-1): KAGVTQTPRYLIKTRGQQVTLSCSPISGHRSVSWYQQTPGQGLQFLFEYFSETQRNKGNFPGRFSGRQFSNSRSEMNVSTLELGDSALYLCASSPRTSGVSYNEQFFGPGTRLTVL.

The V gene is TRBV5-8, the J gene TRBJ1-2; 10 bases fit TRBD1. Germline-derived CDR1 and CDR2 are SGHTS and YDEGEE. The CDR3 is made up of 16 amino acids. Germline trimming cut 3 bases from V and 4 bases from J; bases unmatched to any gene: 9. CDR3: CASSSRPGQGPYGYTF. CDR3 sequence (DNA): TGTGCCAGCAGCTCCCGACCGGGACAGGGGCCCTATGGCTACACCTTC.

The V gene is TRBV28, the J gene TRBJ1-3; D is unresolved. There are 13 residues in the CDR3. The V end lost 8 bases, the J end lost 0 bases, and 8 bases lay between the germline ends. The germline CDR1 and CDR2 sequences are MDHEN and SYDVKM. Written as DNA, the CDR3 is TGTGCCAGCGGTAGTGCCTCTGGAAACACCATATATTTT. Translated: CASGSASGNTIYF. The entire variable domain, with the rest obtained from reference TRBV28 and TRBJ1-3, is as follows: DVKVTQSSRYLVKRTGEKVFLECVQDMDHENMFWYRQDPGLGLRLIYFSYDVKMKEKGDIPEGYSVSREKKERFSLILESASTNQTSMYLCASGSASGNTIYFGEGSWLTVV.

This rearrangement joins TRBV2 to TRBJ1-2; a possible D gene is TRBD1 (6 bases). Per germline, CDR1 SNHLY and CDR2 FYNNEI. The CDR3 runs to 13 residues. V lost 6 bases and J lost 2, with 10 bases in between. Here the CDR3 DNA reads TGTGCCAGCAGCTCGACAGGCAACTATGGCTACACCTTC. Its protein is CASSSTGNYGYTF.

This rearrangement joins TRBV5-1 to TRBJ2-5, with 9 nucleotides matching TRBD1. Germline V gene sequence: CDR1 SGHRS, CDR2 YFSETQ. Losses at the gene ends were 3 bases for V and 4 bases for J; bases not matched to a gene: 4. The CDR3 has 14 amino acids. This CDR3 is CASSSGTGRETQYF. The DNA of the CDR3 is TGCGCCAGCAGCTCCGGGACAGGGAGAGAGACCCAGTACTTC.